The 11 T cell receptor beta chains reported below all come from one sample, sequenced in a study of PD-1 blockade in mismatch repair-deficient tumors. Produced via immunoSEQ multiplex PCR; TCRdb's table is partial and in-frame only. The sample records 25,000 to 30,000 clones, roughly 80% being singletons. Source: PBMCs, taken before pembrolizumab treatment. The receptor source for this set is an adult with mismatch repair-deficient cancer.

The rearrangement links TRBV5-1 to TRBJ2-3; 9 bases map to TRBD2. The V gene's germline CDR1 is SGHRS and CDR2 YFSETQ. J gave up 2 bases and V 4 bases, and 8 bases lay outside the gene matches. The CDR3 covers 16 residues. The CDR3 region has the DNA TGCGCCAGCAGCCCCACCTTAGCGGGAGCCACAGATACGCAGTATTTT. Encoded protein: CASSPTLAGATDTQYF.

This rearrangement joins TRBV7-9 to TRBJ2-3; 10 nucleotides agree with TRBD1. V lost 5 bases to trimming and J lost 3 bases; unmatched junction nucleotides: 8. The CDR3 has 16 residues. Looked up from germline, CDR1 is SEHNR and CDR2 is FQNEAQ (reference sequence). The CDR3 nucleotides are TGTGCCAGCAGCCCCAGGTGGACAGGGGGGACAGATACGCAGTATTTT. Encoded protein: CASSPRWTGGTDTQYF.

This rearrangement joins TRBV13 to TRBJ2-1; 12 nucleotides align to TRBD2. Per germline, CDR1 PRHDT and CDR2 FYEKMQ (reference sequence). V lost 6 bases and J lost 3; bases outside the gene matches: 6. The CDR3 length is 16 residues. The CDR3 sequence is CASSLAGGPVYNEQFF. The CDR3 bases are TGTGCCAGCAGTCTAGCGGGAGGGCCAGTCTACAATGAGCAGTTCTTC.

V gene TRBV19 combines with J gene TRBJ1-4; D call uncertain. The length of the CDR3 is 14 residues. Trimming took 2 bases from V and 5 from J, leaving 9 bases between them. Germline CDR1 LNHDA, CDR2 SQIVND (reference sequence). In DNA form, the CDR3 reads TGTGCCAGTAGTATACTTACGGGGAATGAAAAACTGTTTTTT. Protein sequence: CASSILTGNEKLFF. The variable domain in full, with the rest retrieved from reference TRBV19 and TRBJ1-4, is DGGITQSPKYLFRKEGQNVTLSCEQNLNHDAMYWYRQDPGQGLRLIYYSQIVNDFQKGDIAEGYSVSREKKESFPLTVTSAQKNPTAFYLCASSILTGNEKLFFGSGTQLSVL.

The gene calls are TRBV14 and TRBJ2-7; maybe TRBD1 (5 bases). Germline V lookup: CDR1 SGHDN, CDR2 FVKESK. The CDR3 has 11 residues. Trimming cost V 6 bases and J 7 bases, with 10 bases left between them. The DNA for the CDR3 is TGTGCCAGCAGACAAAACAGGGAGCAGTACTTC. It translates to CASRQNREQYF.

This clone has only one observation. This rearrangement joins TRBV27 to TRBJ1-1; the match to TRBD1 covers 8 bases. Germline CDR1 reads MNHEY; CDR2 reads SMNVEV (reference sequence). There are 14 residues in the CDR3. The junction had 14 bases not matched to a gene; V was cut back by 11 bases and J by 6 bases. The CDR3 DNA reads TGTGCCGCCAAACCGGACAGGGTAAGCCCTGAAGCTTTCTTT. It encodes CAAKPDRVSPEAFF.

V gene TRBV9 combines with J gene TRBJ2-3; 8 bases are shared with TRBD2. Trimming at V came to 2 bases and at J to 4 bases, leaving 3 bases not matched to a gene. This CDR3 is 14 amino acids long. Germline V lookup: CDR1 SGDLS, CDR2 YYNGEE. Here the CDR3 reads CASSVRGDADTQYF. CDR3 sequence (DNA): TGTGCCAGCAGCGTGCGGGGGGACGCAGATACGCAGTATTTT. Combining the CDR3 with reference TRBV9 and TRBJ2-3 gives the whole variable domain DSGVTQTPKHLITATGQRVTLRCSPRSGDLSVYWYQQSLDQGLQFLIQYYNGEERAKGNILERFSAQQFPDLHSELNLSSLELGDSALYFCASSVRGDADTQYFGPGTRLTVL.

This rearrangement joins TRBV5-1 to TRBJ1-1; D gene uncertain. This CDR3 has 14 amino acids. The germline V gene has CDR1 SGHRS and CDR2 YFSETQ. With 1 base removed from V and 4 bases from J, the gap between germline ends came to 11 bases. CDR3 residues: CASSLTAGTTEAFF. For the CDR3, the DNA is TGCGCCAGCAGCTTGACTGCGGGTACCACTGAAGCTTTCTTT.

The chain carries TRBV7-3 and TRBJ2-2, with D possibly being TRBD1 (5 bases). The germline CDR1 and CDR2 sequences are SGHTA and FQGTGA. V was clipped by 1 base and J by 6 bases, with 12 bases between them. CDR3 length equals 15 residues. CDR3: CASSLNLQGPGELFF. The DNA for the CDR3 is TGTGCCAGCAGCTTAAATCTCCAGGGTCCCGGGGAGCTGTTTTTT.

The chain combines TRBV4-1 with TRBJ2-4; 13 bases line up with TRBD2. The CDR3 has 19 amino acids. Per germline, CDR1 MGHRA and CDR2 YSYEKL. V trimming: 0 bases; J trimming: 2 bases; junction bases outside the gene matches: 7. CDR3 DNA sequence: TGCGCCAGCAGCCAAGATCCGGGACTAGCGGGAATTCCCAAAAACATTCAGTACTTC. As protein: CASSQDPGLAGIPKNIQYF.

This sequence joins TRBV27 and TRBJ1-1; D remains unclear. Trimming took off 3 bases at V and 0 bases at J, with 8 bases between the two ends. CDR1 and CDR2 (germline): MNHEY, SMNVEV (reference sequence). CDR3 length: 14 residues. Here the CDR3 reads CASSFARMNTEAFF. In DNA, the CDR3 is TGTGCCAGCAGTTTCGCCAGAATGAACACTGAAGCTTTCTTT.